Each of the 31 T cell receptor beta chains below was sequenced from the same sample in a study of T cells in Graves' hyperthyroidism and ophthalmopathy. Amplified TCR beta CDR3 regions came from RNA transcripts. The study used the HTBI primer set for a first-round RT-PCR of the TCR CDR3. TCRdb reanalysed the multiplex PCR reads using MiXCR and keeps one entry per CDR3 protein. In the table there are roughly 700,000 distinct CDR3 sequences, roughly 15% of which are singletons. Specimen: blood. These TCRs come from a woman under 30 with Graves' hyperthyroidism.

Of note for this clonotype: A read error may explain this, as a much larger clone is one base away. V and J are TRBV12-3 or TRBV12-4 and TRBJ2-7; D ambiguous. The CDR3 has 15 residues. With 4 bases removed from V and 3 bases from J, the gap between germline ends came to 16 bases. The CDR3 sequence is CASSWSSFLFYEQYF. The DNA of the CDR3 is TGTGCCAGCAGTTGGAGCAGCTTTTTATTCTACGAGCAGTACTTC.

This chain links TRBV4-1 with TRBJ2-2, with 10 bases that match TRBD2. CDR1 and CDR2 from the germline V gene are MGHRA and YSYEKL. The CDR3 consists of 17 residues. Losses at the gene ends were 0 bases for V and 6 bases for J; bases not matched to a gene: 7. DNA for the CDR3: TGCGCCAGCAGCCAAGATCGGGGACTAGCGAGGGCCGGGGAGCTGTTTTTT. This translates into CASSQDRGLARAGELFF.

In this sample, this clonotype turned up many times. The rearrangement uses TRBV5-1 and TRBJ1-2; 9 positions match TRBD1. The CDR3 runs 15 residues. Germline CDR1 SGHRS, CDR2 YFSETQ. The V and J ends lost 3 bases and 6 bases, in that order; junction bases with no gene match: 9. CDR3 protein: CASSYDRWTGDGYTF. CDR3 in DNA: TGCGCCAGCAGCTACGATCGTTGGACAGGGGATGGCTACACCTTC.

This clonotype came up a few times. The J gene is TRBJ2-7, the V gene TRBV30; D unresolved. This CDR3 has 15 residues. Germline V lookup: CDR1 GTSNPN, CDR2 SVGIG (reference sequence). The germline V and J ends were trimmed by 4 bases and 0 bases, with 16 bases remaining between them. CDR3 in DNA: TGTGCCTGGACCACACCGGGCGAAAGCTCCTACGAGCAGTACTTC. Translated: CAWTTPGESSYEQYF.

The rearrangement uses TRBV2 and TRBJ2-1; no firm D call. The V gene's germline CDR1 is SNHLY and CDR2 FYNNEI. This CDR3 is 11 amino acids long. Trimming took off 7 bases at V and 2 bases at J, with 3 bases between the two ends. Here the CDR3 DNA reads TGTGCCAGCAAGACCTACAATGAGCAGTTCTTC. Translated, it gives CASKTYNEQFF.

This clonotype was seen repeatedly, ten times or more. V is TRBV2 and J is TRBJ1-1; D is unclear. This CDR3 is built from 12 residues. Trimming took off 10 bases at V and 4 bases at J, with 13 bases between the two ends. Germline V gene lookup returns CDR1 SNHLY and CDR2 FYNNEI. The DNA of the CDR3 is TGTGCCACCAGAACGTGGGTCACTGAAGCTTTCTTT. It encodes CATRTWVTEAFF.

This clonotype was detected many times. The gene calls are TRBV29-1 and TRBJ2-3; TRBD2 matches 14 bases. V lost 4 bases to trimming and J lost 2 bases; unmatched junction nucleotides: 2. The CDR3 is made up of 15 amino acids. Germline V lookup: CDR1 SQVTM, CDR2 ANQGSEA. The CDR3 DNA reads as TGCAGCGTTGGGACTAGCGGGAGGCCCACAGATACGCAGTATTTT. This encodes CSVGTSGRPTDTQYF.

This clonotype was seen many times. The V gene is TRBV3-1, the J gene TRBJ2-1, with 12 nucleotides matching TRBD2. The CDR3 is 18 amino acids. Trimming at V came to 5 bases and at J to 4 bases, leaving 12 bases not matched to a gene. Germline CDR1 is LGHDT and CDR2 is YNNKEL (reference sequence). The CDR3 loop is CASSFGLAGTSTYNEQFF. CDR3 in DNA: TGTGCCAGCAGCTTTGGACTAGCGGGGACCAGCACATACAATGAGCAGTTCTTC.

This clonotype came up a few times. The V and J genes are TRBV24-1 and TRBJ1-2; no clear D gene. Germline CDR1 KGHDR, CDR2 SFDVKD. The length of the CDR3 is 14 residues. Trimming removed 4 bases from V and 8 bases from J, with 16 bases in between. DNA of the CDR3: TGTGCCACCAGTGACACGGACGTCTCGGAGGGCTACACCTTC. It specifies CATSDTDVSEGYTF.

This clonotype was counted ten times or more. This rearrangement joins TRBV7-2 to TRBJ2-7; 9 positions agree with TRBD2. V was pared by 7 bases and J by 2 bases, with 9 bases of the junction left unmatched. Germline V gene lookup returns CDR1 SGHTA and CDR2 FQGNSA. The CDR3 runs 15 residues. CDR3 in amino acids: CASTREAGGTYEQYF. CDR3 nucleotide sequence: TGTGCCAGCACCAGAGAGGCGGGGGGGACCTACGAGCAGTACTTC.

The sample holds many counts of this clonotype. The gene calls are TRBV20-1 and TRBJ2-7; no firm D call. The CDR3 has 14 amino acids. The ends were cut back, 1 base at V and 7 bases at J, with 17 bases in the middle. CDR1 is DFQATT and CDR2 is SNEGSKA in the germline V gene (reference sequence). The CDR3: CSARVRGLMGEQYF. CDR3 in DNA: TGCAGTGCTAGAGTTCGCGGCCTCATGGGTGAGCAGTACTTC.

This clonotype occurred many times. V gene TRBV28 combines with J gene TRBJ2-5; D possibly corresponds to TRBD2 (8 bases). Germline lookup yields CDR1 MDHEN and CDR2 SYDVKM. Trimming cost V 5 bases and J 5 bases, with 21 bases left between them. CDR3 length: 16 residues. The CDR3 spells CASSPPGGGFSETQYF. CDR3 nucleotide sequence: TGTGCCAGCAGTCCCCCGGGAGGGGGCTTTTCGGAGACCCAGTACTTC.

This clonotype was seen many times. The chain employs TRBV2 and TRBJ1-3; maybe TRBD1 (5 bases). Germline assignment: CDR1 SNHLY and CDR2 FYNNEI. The CDR3 runs 14 residues. The V and J ends lost 7 bases and 4 bases respectively, with 14 bases between them. This chain's CDR3 is CASKKGTGGNTIYF. DNA for the CDR3: TGTGCCAGCAAGAAGGGGACGGGGGGAAACACCATATATTTT. The full variable domain, its missing parts supplied by reference TRBV2 and TRBJ1-3, is EPEVTQTPSHQVTQMGQEVILRCVPISNHLYFYWYRQILGQKVEFLVSFYNNEISEKSEIFDDQFSVERPDGSNFTLKIRSTKLEDSAMYFCASKKGTGGNTIYFGEGSWLTVV.

This clonotype was seen a few times. This rearrangement joins TRBV6-1 to TRBJ1-1, with D perhaps TRBD1 (6 bases). Trimming removed 5 bases at V and 1 base at J, with 17 bases between. The germline CDR1 and CDR2 sequences are MNHNS and SASEGT. There are 16 residues in the CDR3. CDR3 sequence (DNA): TGTGCCAGCAGTAACCGCTTTAGGGGGAGGAACACTGAAGCTTTCTTT. Amino acid sequence: CASSNRFRGRNTEAFF.

In its sample, this clonotype was seen a few times. This sequence joins TRBV4-1 and TRBJ2-1; no clear D gene. The germline gives CDR1 MGHRA, CDR2 YSYEKL. The CDR3 sequence is 14 residues long. V was shortened by 8 bases and J by 6 bases, with 17 bases between the two germline ends. CDR3 sequence: CASASEIGFNEQFF. The CDR3 region has the DNA TGCGCCAGCGCGTCCGAAATAGGTTTCAATGAGCAGTTCTTC.

In its sample, this clonotype was seen many times. This rearrangement joins TRBV18 to TRBJ1-5; D is ambiguous. V was pared by 2 bases and J by 4 bases, with 9 bases between. There are 14 residues in the CDR3. CDR1 KGHSH and CDR2 LQKENI come from the germline V gene. CDR3 residues: CASSPVGGNQPQHF. The CDR3, as DNA: TGTGCCAGCTCACCAGTGGGCGGGAATCAGCCCCAGCATTTT.

The rearrangement uses TRBV19 and TRBJ2-1, with a weak D call TRBD2 (6 bases). Trimming shortened V by 1 base and J by 9 bases, and 13 bases separated the two germline ends. Germline V gene lookup returns CDR1 LNHDA and CDR2 SQIVND (reference sequence). The CDR3 spans 14 residues. The CDR3 DNA reads as TGTGCCAGTAGTATAGCGGGAGATTGGAGTGAGCAGTTCTTC. Translation: CASSIAGDWSEQFF.

This clonotype appeared many times. The CDR3: CSESSGWGVNEQFF. Written as DNA, the CDR3 is TGCAGCGAGTCTAGCGGATGGGGTGTGAATGAGCAGTTCTTC. The chain joins TRBV29-1 to TRBJ2-1, with TRBD2 matching 7 bases. The CDR3 runs to 14 residues. Germline lookup yields CDR1 SQVTM and CDR2 ANQGSEA. After removal of 7 bases from V and 7 bases from J, the junction contained 13 bases not matched to a gene.

This clonotype appeared many times. The V call is TRBV12-3 or TRBV12-4, the J call TRBJ1-1, with D possibly TRBD1 on 5 matching bases. CDR3 length: 14 residues. With 7 bases removed from V and 4 bases from J, the gap between germline ends came to 16 bases. The CDR3 DNA sequence: TGTGCCAGCATTTACTCAGGGACGCGCACTGAAGCTTTCTTT. This translates into CASIYSGTRTEAFF.

At least ten counts were recorded for this clonotype. The rearrangement joins TRBV7-2 to TRBJ1-6; the D gene is possibly TRBD1 (5 bases). V was clipped by 3 bases and J by 5 bases, with 11 bases between them. Germline CDR1 is SGHTA and CDR2 is FQGNSA. The CDR3 spans 15 residues. The CDR3 region is CASSFSPGNNSPLHF. In DNA, the CDR3 is TGTGCCAGCAGCTTCAGTCCAGGGAATAATTCACCCCTCCACTTT. Full variable domain (remainder filled in from reference TRBV7-2 and TRBJ1-6): GAGVSQSPSNKVTEKGKDVELRCDPISGHTALYWYRQSLGQGLEFLIYFQGNSAPDKSGLPSDRFSAERTGGSVSTLTIQRTQQEDSAVYLCASSFSPGNNSPLHFGNGTRLTVT.

This clonotype was seen ten or more times. The chain combines TRBV7-8 with TRBJ1-5, with 7 bases matching TRBD1. The V gene end was trimmed by 5 bases and the J gene end by 5 bases; junction bases not matched to a gene: 9. Germline loops: CDR1 SGHVS, CDR2 FQNEAQ. This CDR3 is 15 amino acids long. CDR3 in DNA: TGTGCCAGCAGCCCACCCCCCAGGGGGTATCAGCCCCAGCATTTT. The encoded protein is CASSPPPRGYQPQHF.

Only a few counts were recorded for this clonotype. The rearrangement links TRBV7-9 to TRBJ2-5, with TRBD1 matching 8 bases. The length of the CDR3 is 12 residues. Losses at the gene ends were 5 bases for V and 12 bases for J; bases not matched to a gene: 8. Germline V gene sequence: CDR1 SEHNR, CDR2 FQNEAQ (reference sequence). The CDR3 DNA is TGTGCCAGCAGCCCCCCGGGACAGGCCGAGTACTTC. Its protein product is CASSPPGQAEYF.

J is TRBJ1-5 and V is TRBV19; D gene uncertain. The CDR3 is 16 residues long. The V gene lost 1 base and the J gene lost 5 bases, with 15 bases spanning the gap. CDR1 LNHDA and CDR2 SQIVND come from the germline V gene (reference sequence). The CDR3 DNA is TGTGCCAGTAGTATAGGATGGCCGCCTGCAGATCAGCCCCAGCATTTT. Translation gives CASSIGWPPADQPQHF.

The genes are TRBV9 and TRBJ1-2; TRBD1 aligns across 7 bases. CDR1 and CDR2 (germline): SGDLS, YYNGEE. The V and J ends lost 4 bases and 2 bases, in that order; junction bases with no gene match: 8. The CDR3 is 15 residues long. DNA for the CDR3: TGTGCCAGCAGCCCTACAGGGGATTTAAACTATGGCTACACCTTC. Its translation: CASSPTGDLNYGYTF.

The rearrangement joins TRBV20-1 to TRBJ2-1; TRBD2 matches at 9 bases. In germline, CDR1 is DFQATT, CDR2 SNEGSKA (reference sequence). After removal of 8 bases from V and 10 bases from J, the junction contained 24 bases not matched to a gene. The CDR3 extends over 17 amino acids. The CDR3 sequence is CSIRDLALAPSGGEQFF. CDR3 nucleotides: TGCAGTATTAGAGATCTAGCGCTAGCGCCAAGCGGGGGGGAGCAGTTCTTC.

This chain connects TRBV29-1 to TRBJ2-1, with 9 bases identical to TRBD2. The CDR3 consists of 13 residues. The germline V gene encodes CDR1 SQVTM and CDR2 ANQGSEA. V shed 6 bases, J shed 5 bases, and the junction held 5 bases outside the gene matches. Here the CDR3 reads CSVIAGAHNEQFF. CDR3 in DNA: TGCAGCGTAATAGCGGGAGCCCACAATGAGCAGTTCTTC.

This clonotype showed up many times. The chain links TRBV5-1 to TRBJ2-3; no reliable D call. Germline V gives CDR1 SGHRS, CDR2 YFSETQ. The CDR3 runs 16 residues. Trimming left V 3 bases short and J 0 bases short, with 14 bases between. CDR3 amino acids: CASSWMGETSTDTQYF. The CDR3 region has the DNA TGCGCCAGCAGCTGGATGGGCGAGACGAGCACAGATACGCAGTATTTT. The variable domain in full, with the rest retrieved from reference TRBV5-1 and TRBJ2-3, is KAGVTQTPRYLIKTRGQQVTLSCSPISGHRSVSWYQQTPGQGLQFLFEYFSETQRNKGNFPGRFSGRQFSNSRSEMNVSTLELGDSALYLCASSWMGETSTDTQYFGPGTRLTVL.

This clonotype was counted many times. The chain links TRBV19 to TRBJ1-1, with a possible D match to TRBD1 (5 bases). This CDR3 has 14 residues. V was shortened by 7 bases and J by 1 base, with 13 bases between the two germline ends. Germline V gene lookup returns CDR1 LNHDA and CDR2 SQIVND (reference sequence). The CDR3 sequence: CASNPGRRNTEAFF. The CDR3 bases are TGTGCCAGTAACCCGGGACGGAGGAACACTGAAGCTTTCTTT.

V and J are TRBV27 and TRBJ2-7, with D perhaps TRBD1 (6 bases). The DNA end is a closer match to TRBJ2-1, so the J assignment may be wrong. The CDR3 runs to 15 residues. Germline V gene lookup returns CDR1 MNHEY and CDR2 SMNVEV (reference sequence). CDR3: CASSLATGLSYEQFF. DNA of the CDR3: TGTGCCAGCAGTTTAGCGACAGGTTTGTCCTACGAGCAGTTCTTC.

In regard to this clonotype: This may be a read error: a much more frequent sequence differs by one nucleotide. Here the CDR3 reads CASTPRASPWSEQFF. In DNA form, the CDR3 reads TGTGCCAGCACCCCTAGAGCGTCCCCTTGGAGCGAGCAGTTCTTC. This sequence joins TRBV12-3 or TRBV12-4 and TRBJ2-1; D is unresolved. There are 15 residues in the CDR3. Between the trimmed V and J ends, which lost 7 bases and 10 bases, there was a span of 23 bases.

This clonotype was seen a handful of times. J is TRBJ2-1 and V is TRBV2, with no clear D. V gave up 4 bases and J gave up 3 bases, with 10 bases separating them. This CDR3 is built from 14 residues. Germline V gives CDR1 SNHLY, CDR2 FYNNEI. The chain's CDR3 is CASSGTAIYNEQFF. CDR3 nucleotide sequence: TGTGCCAGCAGTGGTACAGCTATCTACAATGAGCAGTTCTTC. Full variable domain (outside the CDR3, taken from reference TRBV2 and TRBJ2-1): EPEVTQTPSHQVTQMGQEVILRCVPISNHLYFYWYRQILGQKVEFLVSFYNNEISEKSEIFDDQFSVERPDGSNFTLKIRSTKLEDSAMYFCASSGTAIYNEQFFGPGTRLTVL.